The subject of this entry is one T cell receptor (beta chain). Its target is not known. The junction departs from the called germline gene at one end, perhaps through a read error. This CDR3 has 15 residues. The germline CDR1 and CDR2 sequences are SEHNR and FQNEAQ (reference sequence). The data originate from a study of tumor-infiltrating lymphocytes in primary liver carcinoma. Study observations and caveats: Only around 7-25% of top clones occurred in all five tumor regions. Tumor-blood pairs (like tumor-adjacent pairs) overlapped less than tumor region pairs did.

Reverse transcription of roughly 480 ng total RNA with a constant-region primer produced TCR beta cDNA. Construction of TCR beta libraries relied on three successive nested multiplex PCR rounds employing slightly modified ARM-PCR. Both of the initial two PCR rounds ran for roughly 11 cycles and employed TRBV1-TRBV30 forward primers alongside a C-beta reverse primer. From the multiplex PCR reads, TCRdb called clonotypes with MiXCR, one entry per CDR3 protein. Of roughly 50,000 distinct CDR3 sequences in the sample, 70% to 80% are singletons; the top ten hold around 23%. Joint extraction of RNA and DNA used roughly 19-33 mg of bulk tissue that was unsorted. Surgeons resected the patients' primary liver carcinomas.

The V and J genes are TRBV7-9 and TRBJ2-3; 8 nucleotides match TRBD2. This TCR derives from a man aged 40-49 years with primary liver carcinoma and hepatitis B virus infection. The sample consisted of liver tumor tissue from sampling region 2. Subset described: tumor region T2, inferior pole. The CDR3: CVSSFREGYTDTQYF. The DNA for the CDR3 is TGTGTCAGCAGCTTCCGGGAGGGGTATACAGATACGCAGTATTTT. Based on the CDR3 plus reference TRBV7-9 and TRBJ2-3, the full variable domain is DTGVSQNPRHKITKRGQNVTFRCDPISEHNRLYWYRQTLGQGPEFLTYFQNEAQLEKSRLLSDRFSAERPKGSFSTLEIQRTEQGDSAMYLCVSSFREGYTDTQYFGPGTRLTVL.